This T cell receptor (beta chain) was documented in a study of T cell responses to AZD1222 COVID-19 vaccine (dated by TCRdb to about 2021). In terms of the full investigation: A total of under 250 trial participants underwent TCR sequencing, of whom nearly 210 had received two doses of AZD1222 and about 25 had received two doses of the MenACWY control vaccine. Trial participants were enrolled by age into 18-55, 56-69 and 70-plus year subgroups, with approximately 150, 28 and 58 TCR-sequenced participants respectively. The investigation overall reported the following: Most participants were white British and females outnumbered males, and the authors suggested that clonal diversity may have been underestimated. The whole spike protein was spanned by vaccine-associated CD4 TCRs, and dominant responses were seen in regions 160-218 and 743-854. Conclusions about previously exposed vaccinees were limited because only six AZD1222 recipients were SARS-CoV-2 seropositive at baseline. Because no day 14 peak-response samples were available, the repertoires could be characterized only after the peak T cell response. The 56-69-year group was small, and its depth increase did not reach significance, likely because of low power. A significant rise in spike-specific TCR breadth and depth was observed after two AZD1222 doses relative to day 0 and relative to MenACWY recipients. Reportedly, close to half of the unique spike-specific TCRs recognized epitopes lying outside the regions that are mutated in the B.1.351 and B.1.1.7 variants.

The CDR3 regions of human TCRbeta chains were subjected to immunosequencing. From the authors' description of their analysis: Repertoire TCRs were checked for matches against a reference library of SARS-CoV-2-specific TCRs that had been generated using the MIRA antigen-specificity platform. Breadth meant the fraction of unique TCRs that were SARS-CoV-2-associated, whereas depth meant the fraction of total T cells that were SARS-CoV-2-associated. Using the MIRA data, every spike-specific TCR was mapped to the spike region that the TCR reacted to and assigned to either a CD4 or a CD8 class. Log10-transformed breadth and depth values were compared by one-way ANOVA with Sidak's multiple comparisons tests. Held by TCRdb, this immuneACCESS table contains in-frame sequences only and omits some clones. Under half of the omission traces to an unresolved V gene where checked; the cause of the rest is unknown. V and J calls and clone size are those listed in that table; D and trimming were worked out from the DNA. The sample profile shows 100,000 or so clones; approximately 87% of them were found once. The ten largest clones capture roughly 10% of the sample.

The sample's time point, from its label and the paper: about 28 days (+/-7) after the second vaccine dose. AZD1222 recipients whose second dose came at about 4 weeks and those whose second dose came at about 12 weeks were combined into one group, since spike-specific TCR depth and breadth did not differ between the two schedules. Samples from vaccinated people were obtained from the UK trials COV001 and COV002, which included a single-blind randomized controlled phase 2/3 trial of AZD1222 (ChAdOx1 nCoV-19) in healthy adults. Trial participant PBMC samples were collected at day 0 and day 28 after the second dose for TCRbeta chain sequencing. In regard to this clone: Which antigen it targets is not known. No qualities accompany the bases; no much larger clone lies one base away.

As encoded in the germline V gene, CDR1 is SNHLY while CDR2 is FYNNEI. There are 14 amino acids in the CDR3, from cysteine to phenylalanine inclusive. Only the CDR3 portion is preserved as DNA: 42 bases, with reading frame beginning at the first base. V lost 2 bases and J lost 2 bases; the stretch between them is 9 bases long. The chain joins TRBV2 to TRBJ2-5, with no D gene named confidently. The material sequenced was peripheral blood, taken 28 days after the second AZD1222 dose. The TCR was taken from an adult who received the AZD1222 COVID-19 vaccine. The CDR3 loop reads CASSEQQIQETQYF. The DNA sequence follows: TGTGCCAGCAGTGAACAGCAGATTCAAGAGACCCAGTACTTC.